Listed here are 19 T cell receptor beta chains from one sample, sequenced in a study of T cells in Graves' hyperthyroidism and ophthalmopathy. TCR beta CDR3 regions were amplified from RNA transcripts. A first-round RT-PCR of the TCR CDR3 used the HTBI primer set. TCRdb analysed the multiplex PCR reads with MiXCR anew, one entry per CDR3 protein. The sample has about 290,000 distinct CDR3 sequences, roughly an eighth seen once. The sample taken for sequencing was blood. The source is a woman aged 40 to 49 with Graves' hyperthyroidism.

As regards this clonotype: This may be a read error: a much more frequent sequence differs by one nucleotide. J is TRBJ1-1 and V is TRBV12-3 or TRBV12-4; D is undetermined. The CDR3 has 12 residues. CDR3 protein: CASSFVGTEASF. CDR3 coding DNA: TGTGCCAGCAGTTTTGTTGGCACTGAAGCTTCCTTT.

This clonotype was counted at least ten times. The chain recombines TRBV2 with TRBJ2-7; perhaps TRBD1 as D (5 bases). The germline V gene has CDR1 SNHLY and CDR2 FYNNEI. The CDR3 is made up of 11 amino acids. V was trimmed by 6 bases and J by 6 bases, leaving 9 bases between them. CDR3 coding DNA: TGTGCCAGCAGCGCAGGGTTCGAGCAGTACTTC. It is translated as CASSAGFEQYF.

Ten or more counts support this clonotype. The CDR3 loop reads CASSLGRGARQETQYF. DNA of the CDR3: TGTGCCAGCAGCTTGGGTAGGGGCGCGAGACAAGAGACCCAGTACTTC. The V gene is TRBV5-6, the J gene TRBJ2-5, with D tentatively TRBD1 (5 bases). Germline V gene lookup returns CDR1 SGHDT and CDR2 YYEEEE. Trimming pared 0 bases from V and 2 bases from J, leaving 14 bases between. The CDR3 runs to 16 residues.

Here the CDR3 reads CASSLSRTAGNTIYF. The CDR3 coding sequence is TGTGCCAGCAGTTTGAGTAGGACGGCCGGAAACACCATATATTTT. The chain uses TRBV27 and TRBJ1-3; D gene unclear. V gave up 3 bases and J gave up 4 bases, with 13 bases separating them. This CDR3 region has 15 residues. The germline V gene encodes CDR1 MNHEY and CDR2 SMNVEV (reference sequence).

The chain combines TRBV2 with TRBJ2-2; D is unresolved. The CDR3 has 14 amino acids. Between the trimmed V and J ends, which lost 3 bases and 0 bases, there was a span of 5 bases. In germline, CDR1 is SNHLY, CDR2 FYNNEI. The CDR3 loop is CASSEVPNTGELFF. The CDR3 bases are TGTGCCAGCAGTGAGGTCCCGAACACCGGGGAGCTGTTTTTT.

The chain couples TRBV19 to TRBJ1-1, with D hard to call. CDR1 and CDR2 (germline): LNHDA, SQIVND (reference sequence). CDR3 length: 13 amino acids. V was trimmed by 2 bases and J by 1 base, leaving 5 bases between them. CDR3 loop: CASSIYENTEAFF. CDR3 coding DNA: TGTGCCAGTAGTATATATGAGAACACTGAAGCTTTCTTT.

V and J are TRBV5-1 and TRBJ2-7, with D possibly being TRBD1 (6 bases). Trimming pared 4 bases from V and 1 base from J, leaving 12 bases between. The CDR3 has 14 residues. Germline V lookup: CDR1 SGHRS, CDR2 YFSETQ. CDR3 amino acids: CASSPDSLSYEQYF. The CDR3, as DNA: TGCGCCAGCAGCCCGGACAGCCTGTCCTACGAGCAGTACTTC.

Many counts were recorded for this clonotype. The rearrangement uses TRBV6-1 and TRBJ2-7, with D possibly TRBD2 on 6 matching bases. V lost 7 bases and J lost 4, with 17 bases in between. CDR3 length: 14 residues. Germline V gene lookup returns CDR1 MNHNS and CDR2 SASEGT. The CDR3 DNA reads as TGTGCCAGCAAAACCGGGACTGGTAATTACGAGCAGTACTTC. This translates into CASKTGTGNYEQYF.

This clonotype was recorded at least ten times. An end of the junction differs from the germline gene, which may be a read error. The CDR3, as DNA: TGCAGTGCGAGAGACAGGGGGAGGGGCACTGAAGCTTTCTTT. It yields the protein CSARDRGRGTEAFF. The genes are TRBV20-1 and TRBJ1-1, with 9 bases aligning to TRBD1. Germline loops: CDR1 DFQATT, CDR2 SNEGSKA (reference sequence). The CDR3 loop spans 14 amino acids.

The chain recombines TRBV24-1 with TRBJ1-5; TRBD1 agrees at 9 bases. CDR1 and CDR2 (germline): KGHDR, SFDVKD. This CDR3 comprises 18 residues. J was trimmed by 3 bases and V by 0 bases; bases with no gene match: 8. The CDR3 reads CATSDLPGTGPPNQPQHF. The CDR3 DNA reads TGTGCCACCAGTGATTTGCCCGGGACAGGGCCCCCCAATCAGCCCCAGCATTTT.

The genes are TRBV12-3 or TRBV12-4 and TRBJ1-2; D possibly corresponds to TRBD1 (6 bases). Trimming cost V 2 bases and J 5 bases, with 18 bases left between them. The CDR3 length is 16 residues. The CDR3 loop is CASSLNIGQNIYGYTF. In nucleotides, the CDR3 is TGTGCCAGCAGTTTAAACATAGGACAGAATATTTATGGCTACACCTTC.

CDR3 sequence reads: CAWTRGTSAGELFF. The DNA of the CDR3 is TGTGCCTGGACTCGAGGGACATCGGCCGGGGAGCTGTTTTTT. The chain links TRBV30 to TRBJ2-2, with a possible D match to TRBD1 (6 bases). Germline CDR1 and CDR2: GTSNPN and SVGIG (reference sequence). Trimming shortened V by 4 bases and J by 6 bases, and 15 bases separated the two germline ends. This CDR3 is 14 amino acids long.

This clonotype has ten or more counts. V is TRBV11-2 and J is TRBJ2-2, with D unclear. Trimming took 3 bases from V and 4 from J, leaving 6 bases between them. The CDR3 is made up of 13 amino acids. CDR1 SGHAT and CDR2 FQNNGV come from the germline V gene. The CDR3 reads CASSFSSTGELFF. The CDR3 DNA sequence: TGTGCCAGCAGCTTTAGTTCCACCGGGGAGCTGTTTTTT.

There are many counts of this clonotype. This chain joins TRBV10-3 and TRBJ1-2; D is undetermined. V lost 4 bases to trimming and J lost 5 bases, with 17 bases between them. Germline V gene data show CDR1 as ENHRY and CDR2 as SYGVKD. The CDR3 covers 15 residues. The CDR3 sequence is CAISGLLDGTYGYTF. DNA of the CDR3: TGTGCCATCAGTGGTCTTTTGGACGGAACATATGGCTACACCTTC.

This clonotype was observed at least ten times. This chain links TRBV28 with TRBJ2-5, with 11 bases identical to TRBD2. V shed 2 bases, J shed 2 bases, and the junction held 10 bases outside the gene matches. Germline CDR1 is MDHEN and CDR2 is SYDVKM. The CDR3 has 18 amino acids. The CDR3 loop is CASSLVSGRAERQETQYF. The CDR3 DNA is TGTGCCAGCAGTTTAGTTAGCGGGAGGGCCGAAAGGCAAGAGACCCAGTACTTC.

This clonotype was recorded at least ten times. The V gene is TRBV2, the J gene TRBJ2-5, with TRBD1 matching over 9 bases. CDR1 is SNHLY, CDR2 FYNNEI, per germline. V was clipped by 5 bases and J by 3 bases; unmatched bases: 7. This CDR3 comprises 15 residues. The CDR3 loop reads CASSYDRGSEETQYF. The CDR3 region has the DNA TGTGCCAGCAGTTACGACAGGGGGAGTGAAGAGACCCAGTACTTC.

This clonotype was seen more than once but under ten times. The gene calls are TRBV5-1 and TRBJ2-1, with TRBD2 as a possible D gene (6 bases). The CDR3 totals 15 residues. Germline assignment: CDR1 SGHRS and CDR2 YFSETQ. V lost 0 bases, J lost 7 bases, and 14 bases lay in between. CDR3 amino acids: CASSLEGRRQNEQFF. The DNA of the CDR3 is TGCGCCAGCAGCTTGGAAGGGAGGAGACAAAATGAGCAGTTCTTC.

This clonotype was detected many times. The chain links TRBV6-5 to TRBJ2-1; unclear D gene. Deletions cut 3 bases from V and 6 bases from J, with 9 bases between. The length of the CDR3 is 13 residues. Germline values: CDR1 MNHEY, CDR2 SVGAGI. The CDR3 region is CASSYLVGNEQFF. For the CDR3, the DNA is TGTGCCAGCAGTTATCTAGTAGGCAATGAGCAGTTCTTC.

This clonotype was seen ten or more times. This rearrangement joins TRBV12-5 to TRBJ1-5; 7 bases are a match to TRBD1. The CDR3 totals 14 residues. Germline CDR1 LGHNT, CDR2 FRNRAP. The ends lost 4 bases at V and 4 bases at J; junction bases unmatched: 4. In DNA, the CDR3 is TGTGCTAGTGGTTCCGGGGGACAGAATCAGCCCCAGCATTTT. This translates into CASGSGGQNQPQHF. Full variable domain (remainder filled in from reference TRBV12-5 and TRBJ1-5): DARVTQTPRHKVTEMGQEVTMRCQPILGHNTVFWYRQTMMQGLELLAYFRNRAPLDDSGMPKDRFSAEMPDATLATLKIQPSEPRDSAVYFCASGSGGQNQPQHFGDGTRLSIL.